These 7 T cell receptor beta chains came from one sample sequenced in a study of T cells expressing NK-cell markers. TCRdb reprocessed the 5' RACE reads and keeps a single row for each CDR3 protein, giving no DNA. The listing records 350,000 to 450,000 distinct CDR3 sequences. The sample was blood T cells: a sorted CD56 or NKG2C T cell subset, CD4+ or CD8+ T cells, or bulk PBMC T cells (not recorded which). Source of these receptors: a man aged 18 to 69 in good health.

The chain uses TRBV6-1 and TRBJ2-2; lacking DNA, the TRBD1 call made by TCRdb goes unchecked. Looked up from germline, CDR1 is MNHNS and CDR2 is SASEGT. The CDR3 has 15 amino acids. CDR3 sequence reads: CASKQRGIMAGELFF.

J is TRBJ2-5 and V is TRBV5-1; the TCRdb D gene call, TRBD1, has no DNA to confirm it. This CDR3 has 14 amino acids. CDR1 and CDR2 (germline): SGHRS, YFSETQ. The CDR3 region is CASSLRGQQETQYF.

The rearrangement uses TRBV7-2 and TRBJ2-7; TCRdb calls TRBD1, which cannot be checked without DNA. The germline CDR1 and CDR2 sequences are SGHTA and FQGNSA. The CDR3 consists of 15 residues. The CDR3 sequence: CASSFGQERAYEQYF.

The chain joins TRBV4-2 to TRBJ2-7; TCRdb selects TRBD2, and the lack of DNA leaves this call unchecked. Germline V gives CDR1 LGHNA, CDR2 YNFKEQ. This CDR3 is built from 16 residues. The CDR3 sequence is CASSQDLSGGAYEQYF.

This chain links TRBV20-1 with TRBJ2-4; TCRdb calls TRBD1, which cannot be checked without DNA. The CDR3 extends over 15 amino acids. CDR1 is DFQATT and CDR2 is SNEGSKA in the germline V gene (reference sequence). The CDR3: CSAISGRVAKNIQYF.

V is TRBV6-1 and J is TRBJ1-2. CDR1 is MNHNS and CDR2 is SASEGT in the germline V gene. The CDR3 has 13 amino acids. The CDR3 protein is CASRHTHNYGYTF.

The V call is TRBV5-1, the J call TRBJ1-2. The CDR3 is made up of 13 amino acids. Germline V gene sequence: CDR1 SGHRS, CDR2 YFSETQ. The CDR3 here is CASSPQTRIGYTF.